The clone carrying this T cell receptor beta chain was counted many times. This entry belongs to a study of regulatory T cells in long-lasting Graves disease. Study details: Graves' patients, newly diagnosed, had taken antithyroid drugs under 3 months.

Time point of the sample: newly diagnosed GD, antithyroid drugs for less than 3 months. PBMC RNA served as the TCR library source. EDTA tubes held roughly 9.9 milliliters of peripheral blood from each patient. Germline loops: CDR1 DFQATT, CDR2 SNEGSKA (reference sequence). J gave up 10 bases and V 3 bases, and 11 bases lay outside the gene matches. This CDR3 is 14 amino acids long. Assembly of TCR beta libraries relied on iRepertoire HTBI primers together with Arm-PCR of CDR3 regions. TCRdb reprocessed the multiplex PCR reads via MiXCR and lists one record per CDR3 protein. The sample has roughly 500,000 distinct CDR3 sequences; around 15% are singletons. These same records also appear under a second study, on T cells in Graves' hyperthyroidism and ophthalmopathy. According to that study: Orbital computed tomography, thyroid ultrasound, serum thyroxine and TRAb, and clinical symptoms together informed the diagnoses. Stable hyperthyroidism was told apart from ophthalmopathy by a model built on 13 V-J features.

The sequencing used peripheral blood mononuclear cells (PBMCs), collected at new diagnosis, from a patient treated with antithyroid drugs. The receptor was derived from a woman between 45 and 65 years old with Graves disease. The gene calls are TRBV20-1 and TRBJ1-4, with 7 bases matching TRBD1. CDR3 in DNA: TGCAGTGCTAGTAACGACAGGGTGGCGCGAAAACTGTTTTTT. Translated: CSASNDRVARKLFF.